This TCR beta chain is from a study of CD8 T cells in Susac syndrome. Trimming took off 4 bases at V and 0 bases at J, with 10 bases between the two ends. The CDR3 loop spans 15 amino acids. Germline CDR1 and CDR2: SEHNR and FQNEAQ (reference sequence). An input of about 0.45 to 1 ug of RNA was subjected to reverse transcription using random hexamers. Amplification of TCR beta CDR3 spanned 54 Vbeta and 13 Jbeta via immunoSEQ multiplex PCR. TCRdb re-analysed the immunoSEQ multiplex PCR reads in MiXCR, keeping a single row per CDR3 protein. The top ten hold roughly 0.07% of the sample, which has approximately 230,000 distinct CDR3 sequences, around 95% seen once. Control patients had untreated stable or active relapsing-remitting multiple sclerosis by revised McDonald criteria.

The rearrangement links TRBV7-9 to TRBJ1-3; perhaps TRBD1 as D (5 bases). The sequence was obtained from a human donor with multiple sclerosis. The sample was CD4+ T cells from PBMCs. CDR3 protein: CASSWGMSSGNTIYF. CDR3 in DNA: TGTGCCAGCAGCTGGGGGATGAGCTCTGGAAACACCATATATTTT.